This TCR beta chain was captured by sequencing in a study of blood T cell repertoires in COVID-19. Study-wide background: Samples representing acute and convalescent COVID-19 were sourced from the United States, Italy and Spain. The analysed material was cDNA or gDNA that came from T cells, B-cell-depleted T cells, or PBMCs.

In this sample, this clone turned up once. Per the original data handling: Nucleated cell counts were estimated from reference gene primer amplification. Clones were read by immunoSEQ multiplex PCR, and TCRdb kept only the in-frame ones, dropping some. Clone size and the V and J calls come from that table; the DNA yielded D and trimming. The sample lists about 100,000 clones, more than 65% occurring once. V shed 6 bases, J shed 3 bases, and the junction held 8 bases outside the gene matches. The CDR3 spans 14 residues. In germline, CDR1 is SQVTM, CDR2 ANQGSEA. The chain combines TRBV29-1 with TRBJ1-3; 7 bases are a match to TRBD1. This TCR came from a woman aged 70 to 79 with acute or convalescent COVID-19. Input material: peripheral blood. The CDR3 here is CSVGETGNGNTIYF. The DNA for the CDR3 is TGCAGCGTGGGGGAGACAGGGAATGGAAACACCATATATTTT.